This T cell receptor beta chain was profiled in a study of metastatic and nonmetastatic thyroid tumors. Study-wide background: For malignant and benign thyroid patients, tumor or nodule tissue and blood were the sources whose repertoires were compared. The study's findings and limits: When malignant thyroid tumors were compared with benign nodules, TCR beta diversity was reportedly significantly higher in the malignant tumors. This held in both blood and tumor samples.

A note on this clone: What it recognizes is unknown.

Germline V gives CDR1 SGHNT, CDR2 YENEEA. The CDR3 consists of 16 residues. Trimming left V 1 base short and J 3 bases short, with 15 bases between. Prior to thyroid surgery, none of the patients had received any treatment. In the authors' workflow: CDR3 differences across clinicopathological groups were used to build a distant-metastasis classifier for papillary thyroid cancer. TCRdb re-clonotyped the PCR reads via MiXCR. V and J calls and clone size were set by TCRdb, not the authors. The sample holds tens of thousands of clones, less than 25% seen once. Sequenced input: blood. This receptor was identified in a female donor with papillary thyroid cancer or a benign thyroid nodule (not recorded which). Some clones in this sample may be carry-over from other donors' samples. J is TRBJ2-5 and V is TRBV11-3; D gene unclear. As DNA, the CDR3 is TGTGCCAGCAGCTTAGGACGCGGTGTCTGGAAAGAGACCCAGTACTTC. Translated, it gives CASSLGRGVWKETQYF.